This T cell receptor (beta chain) stems from a study of Ad26.COV2.S vaccination and SARS-CoV-2 variants. Looking at the study overall: Enrollment placed the donor in the COV1001 Ad26.COV2.S trial arm. Doses of Ad26.COV2.S were injected into muscle once or twice, 56 days apart.

Noted treatment: around 19 received Ad26.COV2.S at low or high dose, single or two shots; 5 received placebo; per-sample allocation not given. Following the first vaccine or placebo injection, samples were taken on day 63. Donation was by an adult aged 18-55 years who was in Boston. An Ad26 vector was used to express Wuhan-strain SARS-CoV-2 spike as the vaccine. Sequenced by immunoSEQ multiplex PCR; TCRdb stores in-frame clones only, minus some. The data show over 250,000 clones, around 87% seen once. V lost 3 bases, J lost 7 bases, and 17 bases lay in between. In germline, CDR1 is DFQATT, CDR2 SNEGSKA (reference sequence). The CDR3 runs 14 residues.

The sequence derives from a person aged 18 to 65 who received the Ad26.COV2.S COVID-19 vaccine or a placebo. The sample was peripheral blood, taken in a trial of Ad26.COV2.S vaccine versus placebo. V gene TRBV20-1 combines with J gene TRBJ2-3, with D tentatively TRBD2 (6 bases). CDR3 sequence: CSASLAGSGNTQYF. In nucleotides, the CDR3 is TGCAGTGCTAGTCTGGCGGGGAGTGGGAATACGCAGTATTTT.